This TCR beta chain was captured in a study of blood T cell repertoires in COVID-19. Study-wide background: Specimens from acute and convalescent COVID-19 originated in the United States, Italy and Spain.

Some clones are missing from TCRdb's copy, which holds only in-frame ones; the method was immunoSEQ multiplex PCR. This sample carries 87,000 or so clones, less than 95% of them seen once, and the ten largest clones take roughly 7%. This clone came up once. While infection was still active, Seattle patients were enrolled and then followed longitudinally. This sequence originates from a man between 18 and 35 years old with COVID-19, enrolled during active disease. The sequencing sample was made of peripheral blood.

This CDR3 is CAIRRTGQETQYF. The CDR3 nucleotides read TGTGCCATCAGGCGGACAGGGCAAGAGACCCAGTACTTC. The rearrangement joins TRBV10-3 to TRBJ2-5, with TRBD1 identical over 8 bases. The V gene's germline CDR1 is ENHRY and CDR2 SYGVKD. The junction had 2 bases not matched to a gene; V was cut back by 6 bases and J by 2 bases. The CDR3 has 13 residues.